This T cell receptor beta chain is from a study of shared clonotypes between healthy human individuals (dated by TCRdb to 2018 to 2020). About the study as a whole: A couple of women and a few men aged 18 to 49 years were included in the cohort. Leukapheresis yielded between about 0.85 and 9.5 billion PBMCs per donor. To increase sequencing depth and limit assay-specific biases, different laboratories used diverse techniques to prepare libraries and sequence TCR repertoires. To estimate repertoire size and how much clonotype sharing occurs between individuals, the study deeply sequenced the blood TCR repertoires of 5 or 6 healthy adults. For each donor, CD4 naive and CD4 memory were each run on three plates, CD8 naive on two plates, and CD8 memory on one plate.

The CDR3 sequence holds 14 residues, the cysteine and phenylalanine included. The CDR3 DNA has 42 bases and is translated from base 1. According to the germline V gene, CDR1 reads SGHVS and CDR2 reads FQNEAQ. V is trimmed back by 3 bases and J by 4 bases, and the junction contains 6 bases that no gene match accounts for. Study-wide conclusions, independent of this receptor: Because the study included a small number of donors, the genetic and exposure-history diversity represented was limited. About 4.5% of naive CD4, around 3.6% of naive CD8, around 2.3% of memory CD4, and more than 0.35% of memory CD8 clonotypes were shared across a few donors. Based on pairwise subsampling, the degree of clonotype sharing among donors was expected to be affected by sequencing depth. Larger estimated clonotype richness was generally found for naive subsets than for memory subsets. Incomplete sequencing was indicated by rarefaction of sorted-subset datasets, despite the large sequencing depth. Compared with non-shared clonotypes, the clonotypes found in all four sorted-subset donors had higher generation probabilities. Sampling was limited to blood, and TCR repertoires in tissue likely differ from TCR repertoires in blood.

Using the deep immunoSEQ assay, TCR CDR3 regions were amplified from genomic DNA by multiplex PCR. For each cell subset, the extracted genomic DNA was distributed evenly across all wells of several immunoSEQ 96-well plates, and each plate served as one replicate. Each replicate PCR for sorted subsets received about 210 ng genomic DNA, equal to tens of thousands of T cell genomes. Purified libraries were quantified with a Qubit 3.0 fluorometer, sized on a Bioanalyzer 2100, and re-quantified with the KAPA Library Quantification kit. A separate single-read 150-cycle Illumina NextSeq 550 flow cell was used to sequence each immunoSEQ 96-well plate. Concerning the study's data processing: Because the immunoSEQ output held only junctional sequences and lacked quality scores, the filtering could not match the filtering applied to full-length reads. Sequences were annotated with PyIR, a Python wrapper for IgBLAST v1.9, and V/J genes and CDR3 were assigned using IMGT germline references. Reads were filtered out if the reads had weak V/J assignments (E-value above 1e-6), no CDR3, stop codons, out-of-frame junctions, or ambiguous translated residues. V3J clonotypes were defined as sequences sharing the same inferred V gene, J gene, and CDR3 amino acid sequence. To compute the percentage overlap between repertoires, the number of shared unique clonotypes was divided by the size of the smaller repertoire. Repertoire richness was assessed with RTK rarefaction, the Chao1 estimator, and Recon v2.1 estimates of unobserved clonotypes. Generation probabilities for all TCRbeta clonotypes obtained by the gDNA method from four donors were computed using OLGA. Here the immuneACCESS table is served through TCRdb, limited to in-frame sequences with V and J called. Missing clones are a known gap in these copies; in checked studies unresolved V genes cover under half, and the rest lacks a known reason. V and J calls and clone size are copied from that table; D and trimming were computed from the DNA. The sample yields 100,000 to 120,000 clones; around 68% were counted once. Of the sample, over 20% is held by the ten largest clones.

The donors were healthy, HIV-negative adults who had no recently reported acute infections or vaccinations. Every donor was a Caucasian adult residing in Nashville, Tennessee, USA. CD8 memory samples were composed of magnetically selected CD45RO+ cells combined with CCR7-negative CD45RA+ effector memory (TemRA) cells. After blood collection by leukapheresis, PBMCs were isolated using Ficoll-Histopaque density gradient centrifugation and then cryopreserved in the vapor phase of liquid nitrogen. Purity and quantity of every magnetically sorted T cell population were checked by analytical flow cytometry. Genomic DNA was isolated from every sorted fraction and measured by UV absorbance on a Nanodrop 2000c. This clone appeared a single time. Its antigen is still unknown. Per-base quality was not reported, and no clone a single base away is much larger than it.

Source material: memory CD8+ T cells sorted from blood. In light of the paper, this sample's cell subset or site label describes: CD45RO+ cells pooled with CCR7-negative TemRA cells. The chain joins TRBV7-8 to TRBJ2-7; TRBD2 lines up with 7 middle nucleotides. The clonotype was recovered from a woman aged 30 to 39 in good health. The nucleotide sequence is given as TGTGCCAGCAGCTTCGGGCGGGAGTGGTACGAGCAGTACTTC. Translated, this is CASSFGREWYEQYF.